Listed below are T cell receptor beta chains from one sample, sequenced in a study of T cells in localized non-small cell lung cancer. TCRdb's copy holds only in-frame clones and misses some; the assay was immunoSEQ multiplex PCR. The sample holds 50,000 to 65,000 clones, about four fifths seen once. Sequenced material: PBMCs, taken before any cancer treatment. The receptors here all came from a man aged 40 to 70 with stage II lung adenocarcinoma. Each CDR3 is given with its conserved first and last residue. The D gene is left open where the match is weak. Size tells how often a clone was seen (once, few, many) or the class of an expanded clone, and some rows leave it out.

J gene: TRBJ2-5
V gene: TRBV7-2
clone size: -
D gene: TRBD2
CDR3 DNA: TGTGCCAGCAGCTCGGGACTAGCGGGAGAAGAGACCCAGTACTTC
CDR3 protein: CASSSGLAGEETQYF

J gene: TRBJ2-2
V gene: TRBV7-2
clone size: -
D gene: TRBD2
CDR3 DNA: TGTGCCAGCAGCTTTGCGGGAGTAAGGAACACCGGGGAGCTGTTTTTT
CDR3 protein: CASSFAGVRNTGELFF

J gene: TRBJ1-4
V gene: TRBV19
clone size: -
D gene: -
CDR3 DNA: TGTGCCAGTAGTATCAGTCTGGGAACTAATGAAAAACTGTTTTTT
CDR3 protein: CASSISLGTNEKLFF

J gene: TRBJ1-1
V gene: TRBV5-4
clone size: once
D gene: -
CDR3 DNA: TGTGCCAGCAGCCATCGACAGGAGACGAACACTGAAGCTTTCTTT
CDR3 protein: CASSHRQETNTEAFF

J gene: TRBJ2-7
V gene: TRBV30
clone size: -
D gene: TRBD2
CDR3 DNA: TGTGCCTGGAGTGGATTAGCGGGAGTCGGCGAGCAGTACTTC
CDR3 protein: CAWSGLAGVGEQYF

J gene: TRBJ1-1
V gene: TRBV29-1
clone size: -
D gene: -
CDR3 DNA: TGCAGCGTTGTAGGGACGGTGAACACTGAAGCTTTCTTT
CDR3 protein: CSVVGTVNTEAFF

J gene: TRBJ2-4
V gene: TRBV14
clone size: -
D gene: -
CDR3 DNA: TGTGCCAGCAGCCAAAGCAGCCCAGGGGGGCTAGCCAAAAACATTCAGTACTTC
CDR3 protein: CASSQSSPGGLAKNIQYF

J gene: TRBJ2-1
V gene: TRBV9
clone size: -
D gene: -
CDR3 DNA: TGTGCCAGCAGCGCTTCCGGGTATGGGAACAATGAGCAGTTCTTC
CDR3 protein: CASSASGYGNNEQFF

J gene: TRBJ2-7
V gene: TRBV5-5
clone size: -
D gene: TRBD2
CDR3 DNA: TGTGCCAGCAGCTTGGGACTAGCGGGAGGTTTGTCGGAGCAGTACTTC
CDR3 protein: CASSLGLAGGLSEQYF

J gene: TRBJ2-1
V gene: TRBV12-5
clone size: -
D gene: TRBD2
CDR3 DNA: TGTGCTAGTGGTTTGGGTCTAGCGGGCAATGAGCAGTTCTTC
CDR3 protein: CASGLGLAGNEQFF

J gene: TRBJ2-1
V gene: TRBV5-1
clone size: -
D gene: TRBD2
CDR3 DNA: TGCGCCAGCAGCTACGGGACTAGCCCAAATGAGCAGTTCTTC
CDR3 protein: CASSYGTSPNEQFF

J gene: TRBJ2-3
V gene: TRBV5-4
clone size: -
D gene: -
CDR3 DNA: TGTGCCAGCAGCGAGCGCGAGGATACGCAGTATTTT
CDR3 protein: CASSEREDTQYF

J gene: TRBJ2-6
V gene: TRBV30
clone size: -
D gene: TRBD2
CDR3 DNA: TGTGCCTGGAGTGTCGCCGGCCTAGCGGGGATCTCTGGGGCCAACGTCCTGACTTTC
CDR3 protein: CAWSVAGLAGISGANVLTF

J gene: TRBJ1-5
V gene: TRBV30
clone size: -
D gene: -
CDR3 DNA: TGTGCCTGGAGCGCCAAGGTGACGCCCCAGCATTTT
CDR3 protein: CAWSAKVTPQHF

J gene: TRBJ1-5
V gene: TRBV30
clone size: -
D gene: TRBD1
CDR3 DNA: TGTGCCTGGGCAGGGGGCCGCGCTCAGCCCCAGCATTTT
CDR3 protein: CAWAGGRAQPQHF

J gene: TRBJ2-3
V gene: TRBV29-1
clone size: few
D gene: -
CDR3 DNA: TGCAGCGTTGAAGTGATGGCAGGGGTGGCAGATACGCAGTATTTT
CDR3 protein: CSVEVMAGVADTQYF

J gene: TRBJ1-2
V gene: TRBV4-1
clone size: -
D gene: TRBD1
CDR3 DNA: TGCGCCAGCAGCCAAGATCGAACCGGGACAGGGGACGGCTATGGCTACACCTTC
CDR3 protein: CASSQDRTGTGDGYGYTF

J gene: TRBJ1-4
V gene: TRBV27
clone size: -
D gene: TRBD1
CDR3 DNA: TGTGCCAGCAGTTTCAGGGGGACTAATGAAAAACTGTTTTTT
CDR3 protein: CASSFRGTNEKLFF

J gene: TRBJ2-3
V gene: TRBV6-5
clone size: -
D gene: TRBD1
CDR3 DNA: TGTGCCAGCAGGCCCGGGACAGGGGGCCCAGATACGCAGTATTTT
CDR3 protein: CASRPGTGGPDTQYF

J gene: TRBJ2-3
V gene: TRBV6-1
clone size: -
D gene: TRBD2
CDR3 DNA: TGTGCCAGCAGTGTCAGCGGGAGAGGCGCAGATACGCAGTATTTT
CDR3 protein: CASSVSGRGADTQYF

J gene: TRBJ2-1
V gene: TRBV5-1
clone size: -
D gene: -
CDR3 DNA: TGCGCCAGCAGCTTGGGGGGGCATGAGCAGTTCTTC
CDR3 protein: CASSLGGHEQFF

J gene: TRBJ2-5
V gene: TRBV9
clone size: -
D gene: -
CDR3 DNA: TGTGCCAGCAGCGCGTCCCCCGTGGTAAGGGGAGAGACCCAGTACTTC
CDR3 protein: CASSASPVVRGETQYF

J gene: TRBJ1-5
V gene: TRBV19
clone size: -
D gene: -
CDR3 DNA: TGTGCCAGTAGTATAGATTCCTACCAGCCCCAGCATTTT
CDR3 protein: CASSIDSYQPQHF

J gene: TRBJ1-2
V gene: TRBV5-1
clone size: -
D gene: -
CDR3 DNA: TGCGCCAGCAGCTTGGCTGGGGGCAACTATGGCTACACCTTC
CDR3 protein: CASSLAGGNYGYTF

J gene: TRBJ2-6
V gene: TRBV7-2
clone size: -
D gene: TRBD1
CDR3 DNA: TGTGCCAGCAGCTTACAGGGGGCGGCCGCTGGGGCCAACGTCCTGACTTTC
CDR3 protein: CASSLQGAAAGANVLTF

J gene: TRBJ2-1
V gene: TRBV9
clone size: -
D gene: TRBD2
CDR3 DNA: TGTGCCAGCAGCCAGGGACTAGCAGCCTACAATGAGCAGTTCTTC
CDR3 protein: CASSQGLAAYNEQFF

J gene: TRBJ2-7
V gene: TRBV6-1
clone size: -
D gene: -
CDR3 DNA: TGTGCCAGCAGTGAAAAGCGAAACGCTTTAAGTTCACTGGCACGGGAGCAGTACTTC
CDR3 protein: CASSEKRNALSSLAREQYF

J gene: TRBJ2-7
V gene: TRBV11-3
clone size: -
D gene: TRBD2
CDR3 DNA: TGTGCCAGCAGCTGGCCGGGACTAACCTACGAGCAGTACTTC
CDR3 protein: CASSWPGLTYEQYF

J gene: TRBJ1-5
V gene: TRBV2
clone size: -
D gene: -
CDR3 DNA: TGTGCCAGCAGCCCCGACAGCAATCAGCCCCAGCATTTT
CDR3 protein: CASSPDSNQPQHF

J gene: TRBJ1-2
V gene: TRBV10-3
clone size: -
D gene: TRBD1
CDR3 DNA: TGTGCCATCAGGGGGACAGCTGGCTACACCTTC
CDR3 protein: CAIRGTAGYTF

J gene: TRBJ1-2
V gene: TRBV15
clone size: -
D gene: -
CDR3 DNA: TGTGCCACCAGCAGAGACAGGCGCCCTAACTATGGCTACACCTTC
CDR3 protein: CATSRDRRPNYGYTF

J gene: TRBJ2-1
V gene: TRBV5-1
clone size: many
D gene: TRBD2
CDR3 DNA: TGCGCCAGCAGCTTGGCGGGAGGGCCGCAAGGTGAGCAGTTCTTC
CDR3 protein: CASSLAGGPQGEQFF

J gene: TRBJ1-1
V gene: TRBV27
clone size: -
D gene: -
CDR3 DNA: TGTGCCAGCAGTTCCGTTGTGGGGCGAGGCACTGAAGCTTTCTTT
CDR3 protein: CASSSVVGRGTEAFF

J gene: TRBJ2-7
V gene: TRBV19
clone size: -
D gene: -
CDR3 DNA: TGTGCCAGTAGTATTAACGAAGTCTACGAGCAGTACTTC
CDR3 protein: CASSINEVYEQYF

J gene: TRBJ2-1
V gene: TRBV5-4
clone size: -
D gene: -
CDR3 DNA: TGTGCCAGCAGACTGGACACTTCGGGCTACAATGAGCAGTTCTTC
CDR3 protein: CASRLDTSGYNEQFF

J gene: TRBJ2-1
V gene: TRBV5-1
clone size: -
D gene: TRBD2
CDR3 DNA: TGCGCCACTCAAGCGGGAGTATCCTCCAATGAGCAGTTCTTC
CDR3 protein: CATQAGVSSNEQFF

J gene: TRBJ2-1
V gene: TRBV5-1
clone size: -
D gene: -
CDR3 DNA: TGCGCCAGCAGCTTGGGAGGGAAAAATGAGCAGTTCTTC
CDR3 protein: CASSLGGKNEQFF

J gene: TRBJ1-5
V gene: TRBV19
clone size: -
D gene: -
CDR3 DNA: TGTGCCAGTAGTTCGACAGGACGACAGCCCCAGCATTTT
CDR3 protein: CASSSTGRQPQHF

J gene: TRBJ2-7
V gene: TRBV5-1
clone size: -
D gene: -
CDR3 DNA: TGCGCCAGCAGTTTCGACAGTTACTCCTACGAGCAGTACTTC
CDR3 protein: CASSFDSYSYEQYF

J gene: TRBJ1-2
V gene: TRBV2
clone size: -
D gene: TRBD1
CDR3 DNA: TGTGCCAGCAGTGACGGGACAGAGGACACCTTC
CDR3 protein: CASSDGTEDTF

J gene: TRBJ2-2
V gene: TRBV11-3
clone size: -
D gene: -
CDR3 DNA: TGTGCCAGCAGCTTCGACAGTGAGAACGGGGAGCTGTTTTTT
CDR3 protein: CASSFDSENGELFF

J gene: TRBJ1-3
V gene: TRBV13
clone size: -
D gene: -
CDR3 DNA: TGTGCCAGCAGCTTATCTCTCAGGATCTCTGGAAACACCATATATTTT
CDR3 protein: CASSLSLRISGNTIYF

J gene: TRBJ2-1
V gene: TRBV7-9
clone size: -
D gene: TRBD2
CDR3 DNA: TGTGCCAGCAGCTTAGGGCGTCTAGCGGGAGTAGTGTCCTACAATGAGCAGTTCTTC
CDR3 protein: CASSLGRLAGVVSYNEQFF

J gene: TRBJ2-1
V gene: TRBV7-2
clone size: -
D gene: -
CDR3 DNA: TGTGCCAGCAGCTGGGAACGGTACAATGAGCAGTTCTTC
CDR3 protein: CASSWERYNEQFF

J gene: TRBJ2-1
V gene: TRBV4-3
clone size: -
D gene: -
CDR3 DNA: TGCGCCAGCAGCCAAGCGGACAGAACCACTAATGAGCAGTTCTTC
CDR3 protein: CASSQADRTTNEQFF

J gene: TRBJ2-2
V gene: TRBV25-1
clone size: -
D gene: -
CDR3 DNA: TGTGCCAGCAGTGAATTGAGGGGAGGTAGCGGGGAGCTGTTTTTT
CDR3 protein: CASSELRGGSGELFF

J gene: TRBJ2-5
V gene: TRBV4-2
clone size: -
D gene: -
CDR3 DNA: TGTGCCAGCAGCCAAGGAGGGGGCCAAGAGACCCAGTACTTC
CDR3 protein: CASSQGGGQETQYF

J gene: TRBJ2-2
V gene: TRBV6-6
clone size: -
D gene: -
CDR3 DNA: TGTGCCAGCACCACAACAGGGTCCGGGGAGCTGTTTTTT
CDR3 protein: CASTTTGSGELFF

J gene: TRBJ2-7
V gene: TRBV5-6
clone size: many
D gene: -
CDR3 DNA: TGTGCCAGCAGCTTGGAGGGTCCCACCTACGAGCAGTACTTC
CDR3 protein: CASSLEGPTYEQYF

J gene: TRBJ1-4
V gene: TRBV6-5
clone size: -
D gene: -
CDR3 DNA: TGTGCCAGCAGGGTGGGGGGGTCGGCTAATGAAAAACTGTTTTTT
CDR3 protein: CASRVGGSANEKLFF

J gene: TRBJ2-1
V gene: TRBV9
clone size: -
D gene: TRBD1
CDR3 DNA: TGTGCCAGCAGCCCAGCAACAGGGGGCTACAATGAGCAGTTCTTC
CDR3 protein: CASSPATGGYNEQFF

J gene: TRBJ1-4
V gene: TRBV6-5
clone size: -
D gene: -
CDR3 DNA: TGTGCCAGCAGTCGCAGGACAGCTCATAATGAAAAACTGTTTTTT
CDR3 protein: CASSRRTAHNEKLFF

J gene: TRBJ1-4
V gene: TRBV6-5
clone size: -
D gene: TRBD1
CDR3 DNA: TGTGCCAGCAGTTACGGGACAGGGTTTGGCGGTGAAAAACTGTTTTTT
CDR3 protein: CASSYGTGFGGEKLFF

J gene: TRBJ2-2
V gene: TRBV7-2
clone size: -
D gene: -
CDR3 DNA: TGTGCCAGCAGCCTCGTGAGAAGCACCGGGGAGCTGTTTTTT
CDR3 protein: CASSLVRSTGELFF